This record looks at one T cell receptor (beta chain) sequence and its context. As yet, its antigen is unknown. Distinct nucleotide sequences in the sample also encode this CDR3. These data are taken from a study of shared clonotypes between healthy human individuals. The study, taken as a whole, reports: Richness estimates generally favored naive over memory subsets.

V was pared by 9 bases and J by 0 bases, with 3 bases between. The CDR3 covers 11 residues. Germline V CDR1 and CDR2: LNHDA, SQIVND (reference sequence). The assay was immunoSEQ multiplex PCR, and TCRdb's table has in-frame clones only and misses some. This table has about 2.4 million clones, approximately 90% appearing once. The V call is TRBV19, the J call TRBJ1-3; D is ambiguous. Sequenced material: naive CD4+ T cells sorted from blood. Subset specified: CD45RA+ positively selected. This sequence originates from a man younger than 35 in good health. The CDR3 region has the DNA TGTGCCAGCAGCTCTGGAAACACCATATATTTT. Translation: CASSSGNTIYF. The entire variable domain, with the rest obtained from reference TRBV19 and TRBJ1-3, is as follows: DGGITQSPKYLFRKEGQNVTLSCEQNLNHDAMYWYRQDPGQGLRLIYYSQIVNDFQKGDIAEGYSVSREKKESFPLTVTSAQKNPTAFYLCASSSGNTIYFGEGSWLTVV.